The subject of this entry is one TCR beta chain. Its antigen is currently unknown. This sample is drawn from a study of identical twins. Healthy Caucasians supplied all donations. Regarding the study as a whole: The presence of invariant MAIT and iNKT cells could partly confound analyses of zero-insertion sequences.

The CDR3 has 13 residues. The V gene lost 0 bases and the J gene lost 6 bases, with 10 bases spanning the gap. Germline CDR1 is SGHDT and CDR2 is YYEEEE. TCRdb re-called the 5' RACE reads with MiXCR, one entry per CDR3 protein. Altogether approximately 620,000 distinct CDR3 sequences are present, roughly 8% being singletons, with the ten largest covering around 0.98%. The same specimen was also included in a second study, on yellow fever vaccine responses in identical twins.

The sequenced sample was PBMCs. This TCR came from a woman under 30 in good health. V usage is TRBV5-6 and J usage is TRBJ2-7; D is perhaps TRBD1 (5 bases). This CDR3 is CASSLGTLGEQYF. For the CDR3, the DNA is TGTGCCAGCAGCTTGGGGACACTGGGCGAGCAGTACTTC.